Included here is one T cell receptor beta chain sequence, with context. Its antigen has not been determined. There are no base qualities to consult, and no much larger clone falls within one base. These data are taken from a study of PD-L1 blockade in urothelial cancer (TCRdb year 2017). Regarding the study in general: Every patient began therapy around 2014 and was given atezolizumab 1,200 mg intravenously every 3 weeks. About 85% of the roughly 29 patients were identified as males with urothelial cancer of bladder origin, and a prior smoking history was reported by 18 of 29 patients. An ECOG performance status of 0 or 1 was recorded for the patients, and 0 to 3 prior chemotherapy regimens had been received by the patients. Blood samples were analyzed at 3 weeks after treatment start (second dose) and at 6 weeks after treatment start. Blood samples gave median yields of around 140,000 T cells and 82,636 unique TCRs, along with a median clonality of approximately 0.08. The study was an exploratory multi-omic analysis of somatic, immune and clinical correlates of response to PD-L1 blockade with atezolizumab in urothelial cancer. Pretreatment tumor samples, along with matched peripheral blood serially collected before and after atezolizumab treatment, were subjected to TCR sequencing. Durable clinical benefit meant progression-free survival longer than 6 months, and TCR features were also tested against progression-free and overall survival. Whole exome sequencing and RNA sequencing of pretreatment tumors were performed alongside TCR sequencing in the same patients. Durable clinical benefit was achieved by nine patients but not by the remaining 20. Some 29 patients had pretreatment blood TCR-seq, 24 had at least one posttreatment blood collection, and 24 had tumor TCR-seq. Study-wide conclusions, independent of this receptor: Improved progression-free and overall survival was found to be associated with pretreatment peripheral blood TCR clonality below the median. Because of the small sample size (n ≈ 29) and the many exploratory analyses performed, the results are intended to be regarded as hypothesis-generating. Greater expansion of tumor-associated TCR clones in peripheral blood 3 weeks after the start of treatment was observed in patients with durable benefit (n of about 20, p = 0.022).

Each PCR received spiked-in synthetic TCR analog templates so that absolute template abundance could be estimated from read counts. TCRbeta CDR3 regions were amplified from genomic DNA with bias-controlled V and J gene primers using the immunoSEQ assay. Sequencing of rearranged TCRbeta segments was done at approximately 20X coverage. Per the source publication's procedure: Clustering was used to correct sequencing errors, and CDR3s were annotated against IMGT to assign V, D and J genes. Downstream analyses used only productive TCRbeta rearrangements, leaving out any out-of-frame or stop-codon sequences. Clonality was calculated as one minus the Shannon entropy normalized by the log of the number of unique productive sequences. Fisher's exact test with Benjamini-Hochberg correction, at a threshold of adjusted p below 0.01, was used to find clones that differed between time points or between blood and tumor. This immuneACCESS table, as held by TCRdb, lists in-frame sequences with V and J called but not all clones. Of the missing ones, under half trace to an unresolved V gene in checked studies; the others have no known cause. The DNA was the basis for D and trimming; V, J and clone size are from that table. Here the sample has about 45,000 clones; about four fifths occur a single time. About 14% of the sample comes from the top ten.

The time point label, as the study defines it: peripheral blood 6 weeks after treatment start. The cohort comprised about 30 patients with locally advanced or metastatic urothelial carcinoma treated at Memorial Sloan Kettering on a trial protocol. Peripheral blood mononuclear cells were collected from each patient pretreatment and during treatment, giving between 1 and 8 total time points per patient. The Qiagen DNeasy Blood extraction kit was used to purify genomic DNA from total PBMCs and tumor samples. PBMCs were collected pretreatment and during treatment, and were isolated and stored as previously described. In the germline V gene, CDR1 corresponds to MNHNS and CDR2 to SASEGT. The germline V end is reduced by 5 bases and the J end by 4 bases; junction bases left unmatched: 6. From the cysteine through the phenylalanine, the CDR3 covers 14 amino acids. Only the CDR3 DNA is retained, 42 bases long and in frame from the first base.

Sequencing used PBMCs, obtained around atezolizumab (anti-PD-L1) treatment. The TCR comes from a man between 60 and 70 years old with urothelial cancer. The chain is assembled from TRBV6-1 and TRBJ2-3, and 7 junction bases match TRBD2. The CDR3 has the sequence CASSFSGVADTQYF. The DNA is TGTGCCAGCAGTTTCAGCGGGGTTGCAGATACGCAGTATTTT.